What follows are 20 T cell receptor beta chains derived from one specimen sequenced in a study of cytomegalovirus exposure and HLA in healthy donors (dated by TCRdb to the late 2010s). The receptor library was made with the immunoSEQ multiplex PCR assay. A mixture of 60 forward primers for TCR Vbeta segments and 13 reverse primers for TCR Jbeta segments was used in the multiplex PCR. TCRdb's version of the immuneACCESS table is confined to in-frame rearrangements and falls short of the full clone set. An unresolved V gene accounts for under half of the shortfall where checked; the remainder is of unknown origin. The sample table lists approximately 75,000 clones, approximately 82% of them with a count of one. 15% to 20% of the sample goes to the ten largest clones. The source material was PBMCs. The receptors were gathered from a man between 70 and 80 years old in good health and CMV-seropositive.

The rearrangement links TRBV7-8 to TRBJ1-2, with D perhaps matching TRBD1 (5 bases). V was clipped by 3 bases and J by 4 bases, with 15 bases between them. Germline CDR1 SGHVS, CDR2 FQNEAQ. The CDR3 consists of 15 residues. The CDR3 region is CASSFTSDTRYGYTF. In DNA form, the CDR3 reads TGTGCCAGCAGCTTTACTTCGGACACCCGCTATGGCTACACCTTC.

This chain links TRBV11-2 with TRBJ2-7; 8 nucleotides align to TRBD1. The germline V gene has CDR1 SGHAT and CDR2 FQNNGV. With 5 bases clipped from V and 4 bases from J, the junction kept 7 bases outside the gene matches. The CDR3 runs to 14 residues. Here the CDR3 reads CASSLGQGPYEQYF. The DNA of the CDR3 is TGTGCCAGCAGCCTTGGACAGGGTCCGTACGAGCAGTACTTC.

In this sample, this clone turned up a few times. The chain is built from TRBV11-2 and TRBJ2-1; D remains unclear. CDR3 length equals 12 residues. The V end lost 5 bases, the J end lost 10 bases, and 12 bases lay between the germline ends. Germline lookup yields CDR1 SGHAT and CDR2 FQNNGV. The CDR3 DNA follows: TGTGCCAGCAGCGCACTCCTAACCGAGCAGTTCTTC. Translating it yields CASSALLTEQFF.

The V gene is TRBV30, the J gene TRBJ2-3; 7 bases are a match to TRBD1. CDR3 length: 11 residues. V gave up 4 bases and J gave up 14 bases; unmatched junction bases: 9. Germline-derived CDR1 and CDR2 are GTSNPN and SVGIG (reference sequence). CDR3 in DNA: TGTGCCTGGAAGACGACAGGGCATGGGTATTTT. As protein: CAWKTTGHGYF.

The chain has TRBV10-3 and TRBJ1-1; no clear D. The CDR3 runs to 14 residues. The ends were cut back, 3 bases at V and 4 bases at J, with 12 bases in the middle. Germline CDR1 and CDR2: ENHRY and SYGVKD. The CDR3 bases are TGTGCCATCAGTGACACAGTCGGAGGCACTGAAGCTTTCTTT. Residues: CAISDTVGGTEAFF.

J is TRBJ2-7 and V is TRBV13; TRBD1 matches 7 bases. Germline V gene sequence: CDR1 PRHDT, CDR2 FYEKMQ (reference sequence). The CDR3 sequence is 13 residues long. Trimming removed 3 bases from V and 1 base from J; junction bases left unmatched: 0. CDR3 DNA sequence: TGTGCCAGCAGCTTGGGACAGTCCTACGAGCAGTACTTC. Protein product: CASSLGQSYEQYF.

The chain links TRBV5-1 to TRBJ2-7; 9 bases line up with TRBD2. The CDR3 extends over 15 amino acids. CDR1 is SGHRS, CDR2 YFSETQ, per germline. Unmatched junction bases numbered 4, after V lost 2 bases and J lost 1 base. The CDR3 is CASSFSSGKSYEQYF. The CDR3 region has the DNA TGCGCCAGCAGCTTTTCTAGCGGGAAATCCTACGAGCAGTACTTC.

This sequence joins TRBV5-1 and TRBJ2-3; 9 bases line up with TRBD2. Germline lookup yields CDR1 SGHRS and CDR2 YFSETQ. The ends lost 0 bases at V and 7 bases at J; junction bases unmatched: 9. The length of the CDR3 is 16 residues. This chain's CDR3 is CASSLDWREGGNTQYF. CDR3 DNA: TGCGCCAGCAGCTTGGACTGGCGGGAGGGCGGGAATACGCAGTATTTT. Combining the CDR3 with reference TRBV5-1 and TRBJ2-3 gives the whole variable domain KAGVTQTPRYLIKTRGQQVTLSCSPISGHRSVSWYQQTPGQGLQFLFEYFSETQRNKGNFPGRFSGRQFSNSRSEMNVSTLELGDSALYLCASSLDWREGGNTQYFGPGTRLTVL.

The chain recombines TRBV28 with TRBJ2-3; D possibly corresponds to TRBD1 (6 bases). V lost 2 bases and J 4 bases, leaving 13 bases between the germline ends. Germline assignment: CDR1 MDHEN and CDR2 SYDVKM. CDR3 length: 15 amino acids. The CDR3, as DNA: TGTGCCAGCAGTTTACCCTGGACAGTGGCAGATACGCAGTATTTT. Translated, it gives CASSLPWTVADTQYF.

The CDR3 here is CASSELTGGRGEQYF. The CDR3 DNA sequence: TGCGCCAGCAGTGAGTTGACAGGGGGCCGGGGCGAGCAGTACTTC. This chain joins TRBV10-1 and TRBJ2-7; 10 bases map to TRBD1. The CDR3 spans 15 residues. The germline V gene has CDR1 WNHNN and CDR2 SYGVQD (reference sequence). Germline trimming cut 1 base from V and 6 bases from J; bases unmatched to any gene: 6.

The V gene is TRBV28, the J gene TRBJ1-4, with 9 nucleotides matching TRBD1. The CDR3 spans 16 residues. J gave up 7 bases and V 3 bases, and 9 bases lay outside the gene matches. Germline CDR1 is MDHEN and CDR2 is SYDVKM. The chain's CDR3 is CASSLEGTGLTEKLFF. Here the CDR3 DNA reads TGTGCCAGCAGTTTGGAAGGGACAGGGTTGACTGAAAAACTGTTTTTT.

The V call is TRBV10-3, the J call TRBJ1-4; TRBD1 might be the D (5 bases). The V end lost 4 bases, the J end lost 7 bases, and 13 bases lay between the germline ends. The germline V gene has CDR1 ENHRY and CDR2 SYGVKD. This CDR3 spans 14 amino acids. For the CDR3, the DNA is TGTGCCATCAGTGTAGGGCAGGGAGGTGAAAAACTGTTTTTT. It translates to CAISVGQGGEKLFF.

The chain uses TRBV29-1 and TRBJ1-2; D may be TRBD1 (5 bases). The CDR3 extends over 12 amino acids. With 4 bases removed from V and 4 bases from J, the gap between germline ends came to 10 bases. Germline lookup yields CDR1 SQVTM and CDR2 ANQGSEA. CDR3 region: CSVVRDSYGYTF. CDR3 bases: TGCAGCGTTGTTAGGGACTCCTATGGCTACACCTTC.

This chain joins TRBV5-4 and TRBJ2-1; TRBD2 agrees at 8 bases. Trimming cost V 4 bases and J 7 bases; bases outside gene matches: 13. Germline CDR1 and CDR2: SGHNT and YYREEE (reference sequence). This CDR3 spans 16 amino acids. The CDR3 here is CASSAGTRGGPNEQFF. The CDR3 DNA is TGTGCCAGCAGCGCCGGGACTAGGGGGGGGCCTAATGAGCAGTTCTTC. Looking up the rest from reference TRBV5-4 and TRBJ2-1 gives the full variable domain: ETGVTQSPTHLIKTRGQQVTLRCSSQSGHNTVSWYQQALGQGPQFIFQYYREEENGRGNFPPRFSGLQFPNYSSELNVNALELDDSALYLCASSAGTRGGPNEQFFGPGTRLTVL.

The chain links TRBV18 to TRBJ2-1, with 10 positions matching TRBD1. This CDR3 spans 14 amino acids. The V segment lost 5 bases and the J segment 8 bases; nucleotides outside the gene matches: 6. Looked up from germline, CDR1 is KGHSH and CDR2 is LQKENI. CDR3 nucleotide sequence: TGTGCCAGCTCAGCGGGACAGGGGCCCCATGAGCAGTTCTTC. It specifies CASSAGQGPHEQFF.

The chain links TRBV7-2 to TRBJ1-4, with 7 bases lining up with TRBD1. This CDR3 is built from 17 residues. The V and J ends lost 5 bases and 8 bases, in that order; junction bases with no gene match: 17. From germline, CDR1 is SGHTA and CDR2 FQGNSA. The DNA for the CDR3 is TGTGCCAGCAGCCTCAGGGGGGTCCCTAACGCCGGAGAAAAACTGTTTTTT. Protein: CASSLRGVPNAGEKLFF.

V and J are TRBV6-1 and TRBJ2-7; weak D call: TRBD1 (6 bases). From germline, CDR1 is MNHNS and CDR2 SASEGT. This CDR3 contains 14 residues. The germline V and J ends were trimmed by 6 bases and 0 bases, with 12 bases remaining between them. CDR3 in DNA: TGTGCCAGCAGAAGGGGGATTAGCTCCTACGAGCAGTACTTC. Translation gives CASRRGISSYEQYF.

The genes are TRBV10-3 and TRBJ2-5; 9 positions match TRBD1. In germline, CDR1 is ENHRY, CDR2 SYGVKD. This CDR3 comprises 14 residues. Trimming at V came to 2 bases and at J to 4 bases, leaving 2 bases not matched to a gene. This CDR3 reads CAISEGDRVETQYF. As DNA, the CDR3 is TGTGCCATCAGTGAGGGGGACAGGGTAGAGACCCAGTACTTC.

The V gene is TRBV29-1, the J gene TRBJ2-5; D is perhaps TRBD2 (5 bases). From germline, CDR1 is SQVTM and CDR2 ANQGSEA. Trimming removed 7 bases at V and 2 bases at J, with 5 bases between. The CDR3 length is 10 residues. The CDR3 sequence: CSAGQETQYF. CDR3 bases: TGCAGCGCGGGGCAAGAGACCCAGTACTTC.

The chain has TRBV10-2 and TRBJ2-7; D might be TRBD1 (5 bases). The CDR3 length is 14 residues. The germline CDR1 and CDR2 sequences are WSHSY and SAAADI. Trimming took 4 bases from V and 5 from J, leaving 15 bases between them. CDR3 amino acids: CASSGQGADDEQYF. The CDR3 DNA reads TGCGCCAGCAGTGGACAAGGGGCAGACGACGAGCAGTACTTC.